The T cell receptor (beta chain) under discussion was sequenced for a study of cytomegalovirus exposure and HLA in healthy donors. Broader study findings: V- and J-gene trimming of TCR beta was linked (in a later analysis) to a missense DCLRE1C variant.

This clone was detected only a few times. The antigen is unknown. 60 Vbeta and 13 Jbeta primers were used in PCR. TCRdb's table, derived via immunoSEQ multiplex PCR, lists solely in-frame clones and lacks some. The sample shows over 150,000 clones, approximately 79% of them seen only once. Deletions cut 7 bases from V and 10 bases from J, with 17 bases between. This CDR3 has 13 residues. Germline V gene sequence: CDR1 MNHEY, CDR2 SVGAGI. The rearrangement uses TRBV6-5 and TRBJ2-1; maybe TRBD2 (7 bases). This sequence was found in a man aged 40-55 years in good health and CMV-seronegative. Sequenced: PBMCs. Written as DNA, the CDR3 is TGTGCCAGCACGGCGGGGGCCCCACCGGAGCAGTTCTTC. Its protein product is CASTAGAPPEQFF.